This T cell receptor (beta chain) was found in a study of blood T cell repertoires in COVID-19. The data were produced by immunoSEQ multiplex PCR, yet TCRdb's version contains in-frame clones alone and is incomplete. This table holds 250,000 to 300,000 clones, roughly 85% found once. This TCR came from a man aged 45-60 years with active or convalescent COVID-19. Sequenced material: peripheral blood.

In nucleotides, the CDR3 is TGTGCCAGCAGTTTATGGACAGGGGAGGCTGAAGCTTTCTTT. Its protein is CASSLWTGEAEAFF. The chain has TRBV28 and TRBJ1-1, with 8 bases aligning to TRBD1. Germline values: CDR1 MDHEN, CDR2 SYDVKM. The CDR3 runs 14 residues. V was pared by 0 bases and J by 6 bases, with 3 bases of the junction left unmatched.